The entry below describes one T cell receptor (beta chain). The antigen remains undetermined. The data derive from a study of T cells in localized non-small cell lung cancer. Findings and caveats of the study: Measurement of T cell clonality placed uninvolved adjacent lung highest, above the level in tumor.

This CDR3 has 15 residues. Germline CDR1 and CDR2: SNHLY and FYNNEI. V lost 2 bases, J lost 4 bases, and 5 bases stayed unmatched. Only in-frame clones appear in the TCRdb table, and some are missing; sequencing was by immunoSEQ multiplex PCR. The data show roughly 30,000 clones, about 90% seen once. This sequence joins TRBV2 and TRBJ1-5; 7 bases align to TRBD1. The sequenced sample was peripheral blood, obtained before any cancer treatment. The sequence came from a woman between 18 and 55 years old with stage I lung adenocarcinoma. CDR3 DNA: TGTGCCAGCAGTGAAACACTGACAGGGAATCAGCCCCAGCATTTT. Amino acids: CASSETLTGNQPQHF.